Listed below are T cell receptor beta chains from one sample, sequenced in a study of neoadjuvant anti-PD-1 for oral cavity cancer. The repertoire was sequenced with immunoSEQ multiplex PCR; TCRdb's copy has only in-frame clones and lacks some. The sample has 6,500 to 8,000 clones, over 50% seen once. The specimen was PBMCs, collected after nivolumab (anti-PD-1) treatment. The receptors shown here come from a person between 40 and 85 years old with oral cavity squamous cell carcinoma. CDR3s include the opening cysteine and the closing phenylalanine or tryptophan. D genes are given only for firm matches. The size of a clone is reported for some rows only, either as once, few or many, or as a class for expanded clones.

NA	TRBV27	NA	TRBJ2-4	TGTGCCAGCAGCCAGGGAATCGTCAAAAACATTCAGTACTTC	CASSQGIVKNIQYF
few	TRBV11-2	NA	TRBJ1-5	TGTGCCAGCAGCTCCCGGACCAATCAGCCCCAGCATTTT	CASSSRTNQPQHF
NA	TRBV7-9	NA	TRBJ2-3	TGTGCCAGCAGCTCACTAGACACCCAGGTCGATACGCAGTATTTT	CASSSLDTQVDTQYF
NA	TRBV18	NA	TRBJ1-5	TGTGCCAGCTCAGTGGCCCAGGCCCTCAATCAGCCCCAGCATTTT	CASSVAQALNQPQHF
NA	TRBV5-6	NA	TRBJ2-3	TGTGCCAGCAGCTTGGGGAGGAGGGGGGGCACAGATACGCAGTATTTT	CASSLGRRGGTDTQYF
NA	TRBV7-2	NA	TRBJ1-2	TGTGCCAGCAGCCCGCTGGTTGTTTCTAACTATGGCTACACCTTC	CASSPLVVSNYGYTF
few	TRBV5-8	NA	TRBJ1-6	TGTGCCAGCAGCTTTCTGTTCGACAGTAGCTCCTATAATTCACCCCTCCACTTT	CASSFLFDSSSYNSPLHF
once	TRBV5-1	NA	TRBJ2-3	TGCGCCAGCAGCTTGGTGGGGTTTAGCACAGATACGCAGTATTTT	CASSLVGFSTDTQYF
few	TRBV6-5	NA	TRBJ2-4	TGTGCCAGCACAGACCTAGCCAAAAACATTCAGTACTTC	CASTDLAKNIQYF
NA	TRBV19	NA	TRBJ1-6	TGTGCCAGTAGTATATCGGGGGCCAGGTCACCCCTCCACTTT	CASSISGARSPLHF
NA	TRBV6-4	TRBD2	TRBJ2-1	TGTGCCAGCAGTGACTCTAGCGGGGGGGCAGATGAGCAGTTCTTC	CASSDSSGGADEQFF
NA	TRBV11-2	NA	TRBJ2-7	TGTGCCAGCAGCTTAGGTCCGTTAACCGGGATTAACGAGCAGTACTTC	CASSLGPLTGINEQYF
NA	TRBV19	TRBD1	TRBJ1-1	TGTGCCAGTAGTACCGGGACAGTCAACACTGAAGCTTTCTTT	CASSTGTVNTEAFF
once	TRBV5-1	TRBD1	TRBJ1-6	TGCGCCAGCAGCTTGGCGGGGACAGGGTTGGGTTCACCCCTCCACTTT	CASSLAGTGLGSPLHF
NA	TRBV4-3	TRBD1	TRBJ2-2	TGCGCCAGCAGCCACCAGGGGGACACCGGGGAGCTGTTTTTT	CASSHQGDTGELFF
NA	TRBV28	NA	TRBJ1-2	TGTGCCAGCAGGCCCGCTAGCTATGGCTACACCTTC	CASRPASYGYTF
NA	TRBV5-3	NA	TRBJ2-5	TGTGCCAGAAGCTTGGCTCGGTTGTGGACCCAGTACTTC	CARSLARLWTQYF
NA	TRBV4-2	NA	TRBJ2-3	TGTGCCAGCAGCCAAGATGGGCGGTATATAGATACGCAGTATTTT	CASSQDGRYIDTQYF
NA	TRBV11-2	NA	TRBJ2-5	TGTGCCAGCAGCGCCCGGGTTACCCAAGAGACCCAGTACTTC	CASSARVTQETQYF
NA	TRBV11-3	NA	TRBJ2-2	TGTGCCAGCAGCCAGATTGGGGGCACCGGGGAGCTGTTTTTT	CASSQIGGTGELFF
few	TRBV30	NA	TRBJ1-1	TGTGCCTCCCGCGGCAGTAACACTGAAGCTTTCTTT	CASRGSNTEAFF
once	TRBV7-7	NA	TRBJ2-1	TGTGCCAGCAGCTTAAGTTTGGGCTCCAATGAGCAGTTCTTC	CASSLSLGSNEQFF
NA	TRBV4-3	TRBD2	TRBJ2-5	TGCGCCAGCAGCCTTATAGCGGGGGGGGGCTATTCCCAAGAGACCCAGTACTTC	CASSLIAGGGYSQETQYF
few	TRBV7-8	NA	TRBJ1-5	TGTGCCAGCAGCTTAGCGCTCGGGCAGGGACATCAGCCCCAGCATTTT	CASSLALGQGHQPQHF
NA	TRBV2	NA	TRBJ2-7	TGTGCCAGCAGTGTGGGTGGGGCGAGGGAGCAGTACTTC	CASSVGGAREQYF
NA	TRBV7-6	TRBD1	TRBJ2-2	TGTGCCAGCAGCTTATCCAGGGGGACAGGGAACACCGGGGAGCTGTTTTTT	CASSLSRGTGNTGELFF
NA	TRBV5-1	NA	TRBJ2-3	TGCGCCAGCAGCTTGGCCTTGTGGGGCAGGGACACAGATACGCAGTATTTT	CASSLALWGRDTDTQYF
NA	TRBV19	TRBD1	TRBJ2-1	TGTGCCAGTGAGGACAGGGGGCTTCGGCAGTTCTTC	CASEDRGLRQFF
NA	TRBV19	NA	TRBJ1-5	TGTGCCAGTAGTAACTCCAGGGGTCAGCCCCAGCATTTT	CASSNSRGQPQHF
NA	TRBV7-9	NA	TRBJ1-1	TGTGCCAGCAGCTTCATGGGTATGAACACTGAAGCTTTCTTT	CASSFMGMNTEAFF
NA	TRBV5-4	NA	TRBJ2-5	TGTGCCAGCAGCTCGTCCCAAGACAGAAACCAAGAGACCCAGTACTTC	CASSSSQDRNQETQYF
NA	TRBV5-1	NA	TRBJ2-1	TGCGCCAGCAGCTTTGGGGGACTTCCCTCCTACAATGAGCAGTTCTTC	CASSFGGLPSYNEQFF
NA	TRBV27	TRBD2	TRBJ2-5	TGTGCCAGCAGTTCCGGGGGGGCGACCCAGTACTTC	CASSSGGATQYF
few	TRBV11-2	NA	TRBJ2-1	TGTGCCAGCAGCTTAGGACACAATGAGCAGTTCTTC	CASSLGHNEQFF
NA	TRBV7-9	TRBD1	TRBJ2-3	TGTGCCAGCAGAGTAGGGGGACAGTCTGCCGCAGATACGCAGTATTTT	CASRVGGQSAADTQYF
NA	TRBV19	NA	TRBJ1-2	TGTGCCAGTAGCAGAGGGGGTCAGATCTATGGCTACACCTTC	CASSRGGQIYGYTF
NA	TRBV6-5	TRBD1	TRBJ1-2	TGTGCCAGCACCAAGGGACAGGGCATAGTCACCTTC	CASTKGQGIVTF
NA	TRBV25-1	NA	TRBJ1-1	TGTGCCAGCAGGGCCTATGAAGGGGAAGCTTTCTTT	CASRAYEGEAFF
NA	TRBV19	TRBD1	TRBJ1-2	TGTGCCAGTGGGACCCAGGGGGTAGGCTATGGCTACACCTTC	CASGTQGVGYGYTF
NA	TRBV7-3	TRBD2	TRBJ2-5	TGTGCCAGCAGCTTAACTAGCGGGGCGGGAGAGACCCAGTACTTC	CASSLTSGAGETQYF
NA	TRBV29-1	NA	TRBJ2-7	TGCAGCGTTGGCGAGGGAGCCGGCGAGCAGTACTTC	CSVGEGAGEQYF
NA	TRBV12-5	TRBD2	TRBJ2-7	TGTGCTAGTGGGCGCGGGGGGGGCTACGAGCAGTACTTC	CASGRGGGYEQYF